This T cell receptor (beta chain) was identified during a study of persistence of HIV-infected CD4 T cells. At the level of the study: CD4+ T cells responding to CMV or HIV-1 Gag were isolated. Suppressive ART had lasted a median of roughly eight years.

Sequencing used immunoSEQ version 4 in survey mode. Produced via immunoSEQ multiplex PCR; TCRdb's table is partial and in-frame only. The sample holds over 60,000 clones, about four fifths seen once. Notes on this clone: The target antigen is unknown.

Overlapping HIV-1 Gag 15-mer peptides at around 1 ug per peptide per mL were used. Sorted nonresponding memory CD4+ T cells were CD40L-negative, CD69-negative, CD45RO-high. Donors had CD4+ T cell counts above 400 cells/uL and were CMV-seropositive. The sequences come from CD4+ T cells sorted from PBMCs after approximately 19-hour stimulation, collected from a patient who received antiretroviral therapy. The TCR was taken from an adult man with HIV who was CMV-seropositive.

The CDR3 is CASSYAAGWNQPQHF. In DNA, the CDR3 is TGTGCCAGCAGTTATGCCGCTGGATGGAATCAGCCCCAGCATTTT. This chain connects TRBV6-5 to TRBJ1-5; D gene uncertain. CDR3 length: 15 residues. V lost 3 bases, J lost 4 bases, and 13 bases lay in between. Germline V gives CDR1 MNHEY, CDR2 SVGAGI.